Sequencing of this T cell receptor (beta chain) was carried out in a study of control samples from healthy donors and cancer patients. Generated by immunoSEQ multiplex PCR, the TCRdb table keeps only in-frame clones and is missing some. The data show about 79,000 clones, with 80% to 95% seen just once and 1.3% held by the top ten. This CDR3 is 14 amino acids long. Trimming removed 4 bases at V and 4 bases at J, with 11 bases between. CDR1 and CDR2 (germline): KGHSH, LQKENI. This TCR was sampled from a woman aged 40-49 years with lung cancer. Sequencing input: PBMCs. The chain employs TRBV18 and TRBJ1-5; no definite D call. CDR3 DNA: TGTGCCAGCTCACTCGGGAGGGAAAATCAGCCCCAGCATTTT. This gives the protein CASSLGRENQPQHF.